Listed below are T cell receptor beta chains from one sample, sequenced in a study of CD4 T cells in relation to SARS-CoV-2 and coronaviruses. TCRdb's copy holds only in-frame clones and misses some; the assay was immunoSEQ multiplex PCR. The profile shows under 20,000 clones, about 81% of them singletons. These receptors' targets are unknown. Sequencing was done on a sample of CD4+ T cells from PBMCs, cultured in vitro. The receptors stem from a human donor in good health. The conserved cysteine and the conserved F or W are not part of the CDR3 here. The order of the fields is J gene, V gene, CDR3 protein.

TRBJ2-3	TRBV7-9	ASSLAGQGTDTQY
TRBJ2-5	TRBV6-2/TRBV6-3	ASSSGLAGETQY
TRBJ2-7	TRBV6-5	ASSLRGLGEQY
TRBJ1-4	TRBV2	ATTLGVANEKLF
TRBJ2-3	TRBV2	ASSETRGLTDTQY
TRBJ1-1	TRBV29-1	SVGASGQGIGAF
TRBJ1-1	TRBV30	AWIRGLLTEAF
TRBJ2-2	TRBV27	ASSPGRGGGNTGELF
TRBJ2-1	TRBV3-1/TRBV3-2	ASSHGSGRSYNEQF
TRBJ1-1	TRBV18	ASSPARTGKRTEAF
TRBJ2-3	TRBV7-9	ASSRGTGTPGADTQY
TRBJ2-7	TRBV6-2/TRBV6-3	ASSYGGRAYEQY
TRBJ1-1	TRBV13	ASSFPGQGGLQHGAF
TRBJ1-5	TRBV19	ASTRQGGNQPQH
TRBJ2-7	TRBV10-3	AIGGTGGSYEQY
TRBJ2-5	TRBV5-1	ASSLPGEETQY
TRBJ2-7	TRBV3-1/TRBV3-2	ASVRGDEQY
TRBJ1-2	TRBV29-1	SVRGQPQVGYT
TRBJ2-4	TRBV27	ASSWAGGLRGAKNIQY
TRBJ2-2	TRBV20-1	SARVGGELF
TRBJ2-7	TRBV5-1	ASSLATGRPYEQY
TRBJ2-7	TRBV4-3	ASSQESFLAGGAGEQY
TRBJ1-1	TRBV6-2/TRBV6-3	ASSWGQGTEAF
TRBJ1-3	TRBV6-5	ASTRQGGNTIY
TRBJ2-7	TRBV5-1	ASSFVASGGSYEQY
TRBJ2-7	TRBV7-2	ASSLSGGAYEQY
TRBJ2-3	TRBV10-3	AISAPREADTQY
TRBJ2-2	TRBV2	ASSDLRGKELF
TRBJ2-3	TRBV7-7	ASSQGQGGADTQY
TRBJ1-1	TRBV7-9	ASSMRQGITEAF
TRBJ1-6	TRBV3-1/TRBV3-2	ASSLPRGSPLH
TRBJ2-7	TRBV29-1	SVAETSYKEQY
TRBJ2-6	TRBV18	ASSPPQVSGANVLT
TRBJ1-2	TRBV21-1	ASSSTIRGTGYGYT
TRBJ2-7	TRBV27	ASSPTGTGVHEQY
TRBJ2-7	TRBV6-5	ASARERAYEQY
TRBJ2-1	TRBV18	ASSGRGGYNEQF
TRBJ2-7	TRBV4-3	ASSQRGGGQSAPYEQY
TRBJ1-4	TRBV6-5	ASSYSLQGENEKLF
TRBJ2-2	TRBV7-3	ASSLNTGELF
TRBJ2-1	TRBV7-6	ASSSKEAGDEILYEQF